This T cell receptor beta chain emerged from a study of T cell changes during pregnancy in multiple sclerosis. Losses at the gene ends were 0 bases for V and 7 bases for J; bases not matched to a gene: 7. This CDR3 is built from 16 residues. Germline CDR1 SGDLS, CDR2 YYNGEE. Profiling relied on immunoSEQ multiplex PCR, and the TCRdb table lists in-frame clones only, not all of them. The sample records tens of thousands of clones, over 85% being singletons. J is TRBJ1-2 and V is TRBV9; 12 nucleotides agree with TRBD1. This clonotype was obtained from a female donor with multiple sclerosis, enrolled in a pregnancy study. The material sequenced was peripheral blood, taken in the third trimester of pregnancy. The CDR3 loop is CASSVGDRGRASGYTF. CDR3 DNA: TGTGCCAGCAGCGTAGGGGACAGGGGGCGAGCAAGTGGCTACACCTTC.